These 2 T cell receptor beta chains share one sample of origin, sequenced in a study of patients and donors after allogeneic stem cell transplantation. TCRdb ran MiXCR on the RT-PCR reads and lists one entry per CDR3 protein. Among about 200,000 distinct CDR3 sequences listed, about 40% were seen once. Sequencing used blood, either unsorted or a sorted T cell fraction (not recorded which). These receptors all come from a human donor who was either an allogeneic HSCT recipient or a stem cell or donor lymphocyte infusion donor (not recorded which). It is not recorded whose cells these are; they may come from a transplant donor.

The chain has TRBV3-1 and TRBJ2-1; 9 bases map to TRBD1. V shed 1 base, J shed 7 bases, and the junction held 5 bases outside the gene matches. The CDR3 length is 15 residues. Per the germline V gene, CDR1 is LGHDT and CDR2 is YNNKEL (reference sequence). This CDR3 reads CASSQVTGGWNEQFF. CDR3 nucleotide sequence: TGTGCCAGCAGCCAAGTGACAGGGGGATGGAATGAGCAGTTCTTC.

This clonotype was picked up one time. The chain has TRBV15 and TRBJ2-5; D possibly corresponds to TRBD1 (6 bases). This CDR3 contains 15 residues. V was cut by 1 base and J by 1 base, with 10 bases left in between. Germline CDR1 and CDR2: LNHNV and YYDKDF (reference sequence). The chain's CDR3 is CATSRVGQFQETQYF. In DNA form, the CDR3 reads TGTGCCACCAGCAGAGTAGGACAGTTCCAAGAGACCCAGTACTTC.